The next 24 T cell receptor beta chains were all read from a single sample in a study of blood T cell repertoires in COVID-19. Clones were read by immunoSEQ multiplex PCR, and TCRdb kept only the in-frame ones, dropping some. Of about 89,000 clones in the sample, 70% to 80% are singletons; the top ten hold around 50%. The sequenced sample was peripheral blood. These receptor sequences come from a human donor in a cohort sampled during active COVID-19.

This clone was seen more than once but under ten times. The chain couples TRBV7-8 to TRBJ2-7; 7 bases fit TRBD1. V trimming: 5 bases; J trimming: 7 bases; junction bases outside the gene matches: 11. This CDR3 is built from 14 residues. The germline V gene has CDR1 SGHVS and CDR2 FQNEAQ. The CDR3 reads CASSGRDSLREQYF. The CDR3 region has the DNA TGTGCCAGCAGCGGCCGGGACAGCCTTAGGGAGCAGTACTTC.

The genes are TRBV7-2 and TRBJ2-2; 8 positions agree with TRBD2. The CDR3 has 15 residues. V gave up 4 bases and J gave up 6 bases; unmatched junction bases: 7. The V gene's germline CDR1 is SGHTA and CDR2 FQGNSA. This CDR3 reads CASSYQAGAAGELFF. DNA of the CDR3: TGTGCCAGCAGCTACCAAGCGGGAGCAGCCGGGGAGCTGTTTTTT. Based on the CDR3 plus reference TRBV7-2 and TRBJ2-2, the full variable domain is GAGVSQSPSNKVTEKGKDVELRCDPISGHTALYWYRQSLGQGLEFLIYFQGNSAPDKSGLPSDRFSAERTGGSVSTLTIQRTQQEDSAVYLCASSYQAGAAGELFFGEGSRLTVL.

The genes are TRBV27 and TRBJ1-5; D is perhaps TRBD1 (5 bases). This CDR3 has 15 residues. Germline V lookup: CDR1 MNHEY, CDR2 SMNVEV (reference sequence). V shed 4 bases and J shed 6 bases, with 16 bases lying between them. CDR3: CASSSGLGGTQPQHF. DNA of the CDR3: TGTGCCAGCAGTTCGGGACTGGGTGGGACTCAGCCCCAGCATTTT.

This chain joins TRBV7-9 and TRBJ1-1; possibly TRBD1 for D (5 bases). V lost 4 bases, J lost 0 bases, and 15 bases lay in between. The germline V gene encodes CDR1 SEHNR and CDR2 FQNEAQ (reference sequence). The CDR3 is made up of 16 amino acids. The CDR3 bases are TGTGCCAGCAGCTCCTGGGGGGGGTCAATGAACACTGAAGCTTTCTTT. Translated: CASSSWGGSMNTEAFF.

This clone was observed once. J is TRBJ2-4 and V is TRBV7-2; D gene ambiguous. Germline CDR1 SGHTA, CDR2 FQGNSA. V lost 5 bases, J lost 5 bases, and 10 bases lay in between. The CDR3 has 13 amino acids. This chain's CDR3 is CASSPSPQNIQYF. CDR3 nucleotides: TGTGCCAGCAGCCCAAGCCCCCAAAACATTCAGTACTTC.

The V gene is TRBV5-1, the J gene TRBJ2-7; 12 bases map to TRBD2. The CDR3 length is 18 residues. V shed 1 base, J shed 0 bases, and the junction held 8 bases outside the gene matches. Per germline, CDR1 SGHRS and CDR2 YFSETQ. CDR3 residues: CASSLSVASGRASYEQYF. The CDR3 nucleotides are TGCGCCAGCAGCTTGTCGGTGGCTAGCGGGAGGGCCTCCTACGAGCAGTACTTC.

The V gene is TRBV27, the J gene TRBJ1-2; D ambiguous. The V gene's germline CDR1 is MNHEY and CDR2 SMNVEV (reference sequence). The CDR3 extends over 16 amino acids. V was clipped by 1 base and J by 7 bases, with 19 bases between them. The DNA for the CDR3 is TGTGCCAGCAGTTTATATCCCGGGAAGGCCTCGGGTGGCTACACCTTC. Amino acids: CASSLYPGKASGGYTF.

The chain uses TRBV29-1 and TRBJ2-1; 10 bases agree with TRBD2. V lost 7 bases, J lost 0 bases, and 15 bases stayed unmatched. Germline CDR1 is SQVTM and CDR2 is ANQGSEA. CDR3 length: 18 amino acids. The CDR3 DNA follows: TGCAGCGCTGCAAGGGGGGGAGCTAGCGGGAGCTCCTACAATGAGCAGTTCTTC. Protein product: CSAARGGASGSSYNEQFF.

The chain recombines TRBV5-5 with TRBJ2-5, with 8 bases lining up with TRBD1. The CDR3 is 15 residues long. CDR1 is SGHKS and CDR2 is YYEKEE in the germline V gene (reference sequence). J was trimmed by 3 bases and V by 0 bases; bases with no gene match: 4. The CDR3 region has the DNA TGTGCCAGCAGCTTGGGACAGGGGACCGAAGAGACCCAGTACTTC. It yields the protein CASSLGQGTEETQYF.

V gene TRBV6-5 combines with J gene TRBJ2-1; 9 bases align to TRBD2. This CDR3 contains 15 residues. Germline CDR1 is MNHEY and CDR2 is SVGAGI. Trimming took 7 bases from V and 3 from J; bases not matched to a gene: 7. Here the CDR3 DNA reads TGTGCCAGCACCTCACTAGCGGGTTACTACAATGAGCAGTTCTTC. It encodes CASTSLAGYYNEQFF.

The rearrangement joins TRBV19 to TRBJ1-5; 9 nucleotides line up with TRBD1. The germline gives CDR1 LNHDA, CDR2 SQIVND (reference sequence). Trimming took 3 bases from V and 1 from J; bases not matched to a gene: 4. The CDR3 is 16 amino acids. The CDR3 protein is CASSIIDRGSNQPQHF. The CDR3 region has the DNA TGTGCCAGTAGTATCATCGACAGGGGGAGCAATCAGCCCCAGCATTTT.

The J gene is TRBJ2-7, the V gene TRBV11-1; no clear D. This CDR3 is 13 amino acids long. Germline-derived CDR1 and CDR2 are SGHAT and FQDESV (reference sequence). The ends were cut back, 7 bases at V and 7 bases at J, with 17 bases in the middle. CDR3 coding DNA: TGTGCCAGCAAACCCGGGTTGGTTGGGGAGCAGTACTTC. Translated, it gives CASKPGLVGEQYF.

This clone was seen more than once but under ten times. The chain is built from TRBV11-1 and TRBJ1-3; no clear D gene. CDR1 and CDR2 (germline): SGHAT, FQDESV (reference sequence). V gave up 5 bases and J gave up 0 bases, with 8 bases separating them. CDR3 length: 14 residues. The CDR3 DNA follows: TGTGCCAGCAGCCAAGGACTCTCTGGAAACACCATATATTTT. It translates to CASSQGLSGNTIYF.

In its sample, this clone is medium-sized. The J gene is TRBJ2-7, the V gene TRBV7-2; D not resolved. V lost 5 bases and J lost 4, with 12 bases in between. The CDR3 has 13 amino acids. The germline CDR1 and CDR2 sequences are SGHTA and FQGNSA. CDR3 in DNA: TGTGCCAGCAGCCCTACTCCTCTATACGAGCAGTACTTC. This codes for CASSPTPLYEQYF.

The rearrangement joins TRBV11-1 to TRBJ2-1, with D maybe TRBD1 (5 bases). Germline CDR1 is SGHAT and CDR2 is FQDESV (reference sequence). Trimming took 1 base from V and 7 from J, leaving 8 bases between them. This CDR3 comprises 13 residues. CDR3 bases: TGTGCCAGCAGCTTAGGCAGGGTTAATGAGCAGTTCTTC. Translated: CASSLGRVNEQFF.

This clone has a handful of counts. The rearrangement links TRBV9 to TRBJ1-5, with TRBD1 identical over 7 bases. Germline CDR1 reads SGDLS; CDR2 reads YYNGEE. The CDR3 extends over 15 amino acids. Trimming cost V 4 bases and J 4 bases; bases outside gene matches: 8. CDR3 in amino acids: CASSRQGERNQPQHF. The DNA of the CDR3 is TGTGCCAGCAGCAGACAGGGAGAAAGGAATCAGCCCCAGCATTTT.

This clone has a handful of counts. V and J are TRBV5-4 and TRBJ2-5; 14 bases are a match to TRBD2. V lost 4 bases to trimming and J lost 4 bases; unmatched junction nucleotides: 9. The germline V gene has CDR1 SGHNT and CDR2 YYREEE (reference sequence). This CDR3 is 17 amino acids long. The CDR3 bases are TGTGCCAGCAGCCACGGGGGACTAGCGGGAGTAGGAGAGACCCAGTACTTC. Translation gives CASSHGGLAGVGETQYF.

The chain recombines TRBV5-3 with TRBJ2-7, with D perhaps matching TRBD1 (6 bases). TRBV5-3 is known as an ORF, though its function is uncertain. There are 13 residues in the CDR3. V lost 5 bases to trimming and J lost 2 bases, with 11 bases between them. The CDR3 DNA is TGTGCCAGAAGGCACAGGGTGCCCTACGAGCAGTACTTC. The encoded protein is CARRHRVPYEQYF.

The chain is built from TRBV10-3 and TRBJ1-1, with D tentatively TRBD1 (6 bases). V gave up 2 bases and J gave up 0 bases, with 10 bases separating them. The CDR3 totals 15 residues. Germline CDR1 ENHRY, CDR2 SYGVKD. CDR3 loop: CAISEGGSMNTEAFF. CDR3 nucleotides: TGTGCCATCAGTGAGGGGGGCAGCATGAACACTGAAGCTTTCTTT.

This clone came up a few times. This chain connects TRBV14 to TRBJ2-7; no firm D call. Deletions cut 3 bases from V and 0 bases from J, with 9 bases between. In germline, CDR1 is SGHDN, CDR2 FVKESK. CDR3 length: 14 residues. The CDR3 loop reads CASSHSRHSYEQYF. The CDR3, as DNA: TGTGCCAGCAGCCACTCTAGGCACTCCTACGAGCAGTACTTC.

V is TRBV5-4 and J is TRBJ2-5, with TRBD2 matching over 7 bases. The CDR3 covers 13 residues. In germline, CDR1 is SGHNT, CDR2 YYREEE (reference sequence). Trimming cost V 4 bases and J 5 bases; bases outside gene matches: 5. This CDR3 reads CASSRTSTETQYF. The CDR3 nucleotides read TGTGCCAGCAGCCGGACTAGTACGGAGACCCAGTACTTC.

V gene TRBV2 combines with J gene TRBJ2-1; tentative D call: TRBD2 (5 bases). This CDR3 contains 12 residues. Germline CDR1 reads SNHLY; CDR2 reads FYNNEI. Trimming removed 6 bases from V and 9 bases from J, with 12 bases in between. The CDR3 loop is CASRTIVPEQFF. CDR3 bases: TGTGCCAGCAGGACTATAGTGCCTGAGCAGTTCTTC.

The rearrangement joins TRBV30 to TRBJ2-7; D remains unclear. V lost 1 base, J lost 6 bases, and 4 bases lay in between. The germline CDR1 and CDR2 sequences are GTSNPN and SVGIG (reference sequence). The CDR3 sequence is 10 residues long. CDR3 DNA sequence: TGTGCCTGGAGTGCTCGCGAGCAGTACTTC. It codes for CAWSAREQYF. The full variable domain, its missing parts supplied by reference TRBV30 and TRBJ2-7, is SQTIHQWPATLVQPVGSPLSLECTVEGTSNPNLYWYRQAAGRGLQLLFYSVGIGQISSEVPQNLSASRPQDRQFILSSKKLLLSDSGFYLCAWSAREQYFGPGTRLTVT.

This rearrangement joins TRBV28 to TRBJ1-1; 11 bases match TRBD1. Germline assignment: CDR1 MDHEN and CDR2 SYDVKM. Unmatched junction bases numbered 8, after V lost 6 bases and J lost 5 bases. The CDR3 runs to 15 residues. CDR3 protein: CASSSKGTGGTEAFF. CDR3 coding DNA: TGTGCCAGCAGCTCCAAAGGGACAGGGGGGACTGAAGCTTTCTTT.